A single sample gave rise to the 2 T cell receptor beta chains below, sequenced in a study of blood T cell repertoires in COVID-19. TCRdb keeps only in-frame clones here, not all; method: immunoSEQ multiplex PCR. In the table there are 85,000 to 90,000 clones, around 85% of which are singletons. Sequenced: peripheral blood. These receptors came from a woman aged 80 or over with active or convalescent COVID-19.

This chain links TRBV19 with TRBJ2-7, with TRBD1 matching over 8 bases. There are 14 residues in the CDR3. The V gene end was trimmed by 5 bases and the J gene end by 5 bases; junction bases not matched to a gene: 8. From germline, CDR1 is LNHDA and CDR2 SQIVND (reference sequence). This CDR3 reads CASSGQGGLDEQYF. The CDR3 DNA sequence: TGTGCCAGTAGTGGACAGGGAGGTCTCGACGAGCAGTACTTC.

V gene TRBV6-5 combines with J gene TRBJ1-3; no firm D call. V was clipped by 6 bases and J by 0 bases, with 12 bases between them. Germline CDR1 is MNHEY and CDR2 is SVGAGI. The CDR3 consists of 15 residues. CDR3 in amino acids: CASSSGFVSGNTIYF. The CDR3 nucleotides are TGTGCCAGCAGCTCCGGTTTCGTCTCTGGAAACACCATATATTTT.